The 24 T cell receptor beta chains below were found in one sample sequenced in a study of cytomegalovirus exposure and HLA in healthy donors. Using immunoSEQ multiplex PCR, the repertoire was profiled, and TCRdb retains in-frame clones only, with some absent. The sample carries around 200,000 clones, 80% to 90% recorded once. Sequencing was performed on PBMCs. The receptor set was obtained from a woman in her twenties or thirties in good health and CMV-seronegative.

This clone was observed once. The chain employs TRBV4-1 and TRBJ2-7; 7 bases agree with TRBD2. CDR3 length: 16 amino acids. CDR1 and CDR2 (germline): MGHRA, YSYEKL. Losses at the gene ends were 5 bases for V and 3 bases for J; bases not matched to a gene: 13. CDR3 sequence reads: CASSKQAQPGGYEQYF. The CDR3 region has the DNA TGCGCCAGCAGCAAACAAGCCCAACCGGGGGGCTACGAGCAGTACTTC.

The V and J genes are TRBV28 and TRBJ2-7, with D perhaps TRBD2 (7 bases). This CDR3 spans 13 amino acids. V lost 3 bases, J lost 5 bases, and 11 bases lay in between. Looked up from germline, CDR1 is MDHEN and CDR2 is SYDVKM. Written as DNA, the CDR3 is TGTGCCAGCAGTTTGTGGGGGGGCGACGAGCAGTACTTC. Protein sequence: CASSLWGGDEQYF.

The rearrangement joins TRBV15 to TRBJ2-3, with a possible D match to TRBD2 (6 bases). Germline assignment: CDR1 LNHNV and CDR2 YYDKDF (reference sequence). CDR3 length equals 16 residues. The V end was cut by 5 bases, the J end by 1 base, with 16 bases between. CDR3 region: CATSEGSGGGTDTQYF. The CDR3 DNA sequence: TGTGCCACCAGCGAGGGGTCTGGCGGGGGCACAGATACGCAGTATTTT.

The sample holds many counts of this clone. The V call is TRBV7-3, the J call TRBJ1-2, with D perhaps TRBD1 (6 bases). CDR1 SGHTA and CDR2 FQGTGA come from the germline V gene. The V end lost 0 bases, the J end lost 9 bases, and 17 bases lay between the germline ends. This CDR3 is built from 15 residues. This CDR3 reads CASSLTPDSDQSYTF. As DNA, the CDR3 is TGTGCCAGCAGCTTAACTCCGGACAGCGATCAAAGCTACACCTTC. The whole variable domain, filled in from reference TRBV7-3 and TRBJ1-2, reads GAGVSQTPSNKVTEKGKYVELRCDPISGHTALYWYRQSLGQGPEFLIYFQGTGAADDSGLPNDRFFAVRPEGSVSTLKIQRTERGDSAVYLCASSLTPDSDQSYTFGSGTRLTVV.

The V and J genes are TRBV30 and TRBJ2-1; 12 nucleotides align to TRBD1. The CDR3 spans 17 residues. CDR1 GTSNPN and CDR2 SVGIG come from the germline V gene (reference sequence). The V segment lost 3 bases and the J segment 8 bases; nucleotides outside the gene matches: 14. This chain's CDR3 is CAWRKTPRDRGRYEQFF. CDR3 in DNA: TGTGCCTGGAGGAAAACCCCTCGGGACAGGGGGCGCTATGAGCAGTTCTTC.

The rearrangement uses TRBV2 and TRBJ2-3, with D perhaps matching TRBD2 (7 bases). The CDR3 is 13 amino acids. Trimming removed 7 bases at V and 5 bases at J, with 13 bases between. Germline V CDR1 and CDR2: SNHLY, FYNNEI. In DNA form, the CDR3 reads TGTGCCAGCAAGGGGGGGGCTTTAGATACGCAGTATTTT. It translates to CASKGGALDTQYF.

V gene TRBV19 combines with J gene TRBJ2-1; D may be TRBD2 (6 bases). Germline V CDR1 and CDR2: LNHDA, SQIVND (reference sequence). Trimming shortened V by 10 bases and J by 6 bases, and 19 bases separated the two germline ends. This CDR3 comprises 14 residues. This CDR3 reads CATDPGSGANEQFF. The CDR3 DNA reads as TGTGCCACTGACCCCGGCTCGGGAGCCAATGAGCAGTTCTTC.

The chain is built from TRBV27 and TRBJ1-5; no reliable D call. V lost 1 base and J lost 4, with 8 bases in between. CDR1 and CDR2 from the germline V gene are MNHEY and SMNVEV (reference sequence). The CDR3 length is 14 residues. The CDR3 reads CASSLLKTNQPQHF. The CDR3 DNA reads as TGTGCCAGCAGTTTATTAAAGACAAATCAGCCCCAGCATTTT.

V usage is TRBV2 and J usage is TRBJ2-1; 8 bases agree with TRBD1. V lost 6 bases, J lost 3 bases, and 7 bases stayed unmatched. Germline CDR1 reads SNHLY; CDR2 reads FYNNEI. CDR3 size: 15 residues. The CDR3 here is CASRYDRGGYNEQFF. As DNA, the CDR3 is TGTGCCAGCAGGTACGACAGGGGTGGCTACAATGAGCAGTTCTTC.

V is TRBV30 and J is TRBJ2-1, with 11 bases aligning to TRBD2. Germline CDR1 GTSNPN, CDR2 SVGIG (reference sequence). V was clipped by 3 bases and J by 6 bases; unmatched bases: 4. CDR3 length: 14 amino acids. Written as DNA, the CDR3 is TGTGCCTGGAGAAAACTAGCGGGAGCCAATGAGCAGTTCTTC. Translation: CAWRKLAGANEQFF.

This clone has a single count. This chain connects TRBV7-2 to TRBJ1-3; possibly TRBD1 for D (5 bases). CDR1 SGHTA and CDR2 FQGNSA come from the germline V gene. V was cut by 6 bases and J by 0 bases, with 15 bases left in between. The CDR3 is made up of 16 amino acids. CDR3 in amino acids: CASSSTAMPSGNTIYF. The CDR3 DNA follows: TGTGCCAGCAGTTCGACAGCAATGCCCTCTGGAAACACCATATATTTT.

The V and J genes are TRBV4-1 and TRBJ2-7, with TRBD1 identical over 10 bases. This CDR3 is 18 amino acids long. CDR1 and CDR2 (germline): MGHRA, YSYEKL. Trimming cost V 1 base and J 1 base; bases outside gene matches: 10. CDR3 loop: CASSQGKIEDRGSYEQYF. Written as DNA, the CDR3 is TGCGCCAGCAGCCAAGGAAAGATAGAGGACAGGGGGTCCTACGAGCAGTACTTC.

CDR3 protein: CASSLQGNQPQHF. For the CDR3, the DNA is TGTGCCAGCAGCCTCCAGGGTAATCAGCCCCAGCATTTT. The chain couples TRBV6-5 to TRBJ1-5; a possible D gene is TRBD1 (5 bases). V lost 6 bases to trimming and J lost 4 bases, with 10 bases between them. From germline, CDR1 is MNHEY and CDR2 SVGAGI. This CDR3 is built from 13 residues.

The V and J genes are TRBV15 and TRBJ2-3; 7 nucleotides align to TRBD2. The CDR3 sequence is 15 residues long. The J segment lost 0 bases and the V segment lost 3 bases, leaving 3 bases of the junction unmatched. The germline V gene encodes CDR1 LNHNV and CDR2 YYDKDF (reference sequence). DNA for the CDR3: TGTGCCACCAGCAGCCTGCGGGGGAGCACAGATACGCAGTATTTT. Its protein is CATSSLRGSTDTQYF. Full variable domain (missing parts from reference TRBV15 and TRBJ2-3): DAMVIQNPRYQVTQFGKPVTLSCSQTLNHNVMYWYQQKSSQAPKLLFHYYDKDFNNEADTPDNFQSRRPNTSFCFLDIRSPGLGDTAMYLCATSSLRGSTDTQYFGPGTRLTVL.

The sample holds a few counts of this clone. The genes are TRBV7-9 and TRBJ1-2; tentative D call: TRBD1 (6 bases). The germline V gene has CDR1 SEHNR and CDR2 FQNEAQ (reference sequence). The CDR3 runs 14 residues. Trimming shortened V by 4 bases and J by 5 bases, and 14 bases separated the two germline ends. Written as DNA, the CDR3 is TGTGCCAGCAGCTATCGGACAGATACTTATGGCTACACCTTC. Protein sequence: CASSYRTDTYGYTF.

The gene calls are TRBV6-5 and TRBJ1-6; 7 positions agree with TRBD1. The CDR3 is 13 residues long. V lost 10 bases, J lost 4 bases, and 4 bases stayed unmatched. Germline loops: CDR1 MNHEY, CDR2 SVGAGI. The CDR3 spells CATGTEYNSPLHF. The CDR3 region has the DNA TGTGCCACGGGGACAGAATATAATTCACCCCTCCACTTT.

The V and J genes are TRBV9 and TRBJ2-1; 10 nucleotides line up with TRBD2. With V trimmed by 1 base and J by 7 bases, 8 bases remained unmatched. This CDR3 comprises 16 residues. CDR1 is SGDLS and CDR2 is YYNGEE in the germline V gene. CDR3 nucleotides: TGTGCCAGCAGCGTACTGGAGCGGGGGGGCCGGAATGAGCAGTTCTTC. This sequence encodes CASSVLERGGRNEQFF.

This sequence joins TRBV30 and TRBJ2-5, with 9 bases identical to TRBD1. With 5 bases clipped from V and 4 bases from J, the junction kept 14 bases outside the gene matches. Germline V CDR1 and CDR2: GTSNPN, SVGIG (reference sequence). There are 16 residues in the CDR3. The CDR3, as DNA: TGTGCCTGGGAACCGAAGGGGACAGGGACTCCAGAGACCCAGTACTTC. It yields the protein CAWEPKGTGTPETQYF.

The rearrangement joins TRBV5-4 to TRBJ1-5; D uncertain. Trimming removed 1 base at V and 3 bases at J, with 11 bases between. The CDR3 covers 15 residues. Germline lookup yields CDR1 SGHNT and CDR2 YYREEE (reference sequence). The DNA for the CDR3 is TGTGCCAGCAGCTTGACATCGCATTTCAATCAGCCCCAGCATTTT. Translation: CASSLTSHFNQPQHF.

The chain couples TRBV5-4 to TRBJ1-6; a weak D match, TRBD1 (6 bases). From germline, CDR1 is SGHNT and CDR2 YYREEE (reference sequence). This CDR3 is built from 15 residues. Trimming took off 0 bases at V and 7 bases at J, with 11 bases between the two ends. The CDR3 DNA reads as TGTGCCAGCAGCTTGGGGGACACGAGAAATTCACCCCTCCACTTT. This sequence encodes CASSLGDTRNSPLHF. Drawing the rest from reference TRBV5-4 and TRBJ1-6, the complete variable domain is ETGVTQSPTHLIKTRGQQVTLRCSSQSGHNTVSWYQQALGQGPQFIFQYYREEENGRGNFPPRFSGLQFPNYSSELNVNALELDDSALYLCASSLGDTRNSPLHFGNGTRLTVT.

This sequence joins TRBV4-1 and TRBJ2-7; the match to TRBD2 covers 9 bases. Looked up from germline, CDR1 is MGHRA and CDR2 is YSYEKL. The CDR3 contains 15 residues. Trimming took 1 base from V and 0 from J; bases not matched to a gene: 1. The CDR3 loop reads CASSQASGVSYEQYF. CDR3 sequence (DNA): TGCGCCAGCAGCCAAGCTAGCGGGGTCTCCTACGAGCAGTACTTC.

On this clone itself: Since a far larger clone is one base different, this is likely a read error. The chain combines TRBV6-5 with TRBJ1-5, with 10 nucleotides matching TRBD1. Germline loops: CDR1 MNHEY, CDR2 SVGAGI. The CDR3 spans 15 residues. Trimming at V came to 5 bases and at J to 2 bases, leaving 3 bases not matched to a gene. CDR3 nucleotide sequence: TGTGCCAGCAGTCTCGGGACAGGGGGCAATCAGCCCCAGCATTTT. It codes for CASSLGTGGNQPQHF.

The chain uses TRBV19 and TRBJ2-5, with D tentatively TRBD2 (5 bases). The germline CDR1 and CDR2 sequences are LNHDA and SQIVND (reference sequence). The CDR3 runs to 12 residues. Trimming removed 6 bases at V and 7 bases at J, with 12 bases between. The CDR3 DNA sequence: TGTGCCAGTAGCCCATACCGGGGGACCCAGTACTTC. Translation gives CASSPYRGTQYF.

Comments on this clone: Other DNA sequences in the same sample also yield this CDR3. The V gene is TRBV5-1, the J gene TRBJ1-5; D gene uncertain. This CDR3 has 15 amino acids. Between the trimmed V and J ends, which lost 1 base and 0 bases, there was a span of 8 bases. Germline loops: CDR1 SGHRS, CDR2 YFSETQ. The CDR3 coding sequence is TGCGCCAGCAGCTTGTCGGGAAATAGCAATCAGCCCCAGCATTTT. Its translation: CASSLSGNSNQPQHF.